Each of the 20 T cell receptor beta chains below was sequenced from the same sample in a study of shared clonotypes between healthy human individuals. Data came from immunoSEQ multiplex PCR; TCRdb stores just in-frame clones and leaves some out. The sample has 330,000 or so clones, around 74% seen once; the top ten hold 10%. Sequencing was carried out using memory CD4+ T cells sorted from blood. Noted subset: CD45RA-negative fraction. These receptors originate from a man aged 25 to 40 in good health.

The rearrangement uses TRBV5-4 and TRBJ1-2; tentative D call: TRBD1 (5 bases). Germline CDR1 SGHNT, CDR2 YYREEE (reference sequence). The V end was cut by 0 bases, the J end by 4 bases, with 13 bases between. The CDR3 runs to 15 residues. The CDR3 region is CASSLELGGGYGYTF. The CDR3 DNA reads TGTGCCAGCAGCTTGGAGCTCGGGGGGGGCTATGGCTACACCTTC.

This clone was counted once. Here the CDR3 reads CASSLDRANYGYTF. The CDR3 coding sequence is TGTGCCAGCAGCTTGGATCGTGCTAACTATGGCTACACCTTC. The chain employs TRBV5-6 and TRBJ1-2; D unclear. The germline V and J ends were trimmed by 0 bases and 0 bases, with 6 bases remaining between them. The CDR3 is 14 amino acids. The germline CDR1 and CDR2 sequences are SGHDT and YYEEEE.

This chain uses TRBV5-1 with TRBJ2-3; TRBD1 agrees at 7 bases. J lost 4 bases, V lost 4 bases, and 6 bases had no gene match. The CDR3 runs 14 residues. Per the germline V gene, CDR1 is SGHRS and CDR2 is YFSETQ. Here the CDR3 reads CASSMTGNADTQYF. The DNA of the CDR3 is TGCGCCAGCAGCATGACAGGGAATGCAGATACGCAGTATTTT. Full variable domain (outside the CDR3, taken from reference TRBV5-1 and TRBJ2-3): KAGVTQTPRYLIKTRGQQVTLSCSPISGHRSVSWYQQTPGQGLQFLFEYFSETQRNKGNFPGRFSGRQFSNSRSEMNVSTLELGDSALYLCASSMTGNADTQYFGPGTRLTVL.

The chain recombines TRBV19 with TRBJ2-2; D gene unclear. The CDR3 consists of 14 residues. V shed 6 bases and J shed 2 bases, with 10 bases lying between them. The germline gives CDR1 LNHDA, CDR2 SQIVND (reference sequence). The CDR3 region is CASSLIANTGELFF. Here the CDR3 DNA reads TGTGCCAGTAGCCTAATAGCCAACACCGGGGAGCTGTTTTTT.

This clone appeared a few times. Other DNA sequences in this sample translate to the same CDR3. The DNA for the CDR3 is TGTGCCAGCTCACTGTACGGGACTAGCGGGCCCGAGCAGTTCTTC. It codes for CASSLYGTSGPEQFF. The chain links TRBV18 to TRBJ2-1, with 12 bases aligning to TRBD2. The CDR3 is 15 amino acids. Germline V gene sequence: CDR1 KGHSH, CDR2 LQKENI. V was pared by 4 bases and J by 10 bases, with 8 bases of the junction left unmatched.

This clone has only a few counts. The chain joins TRBV5-4 to TRBJ2-7; 7 nucleotides agree with TRBD2. The length of the CDR3 is 13 residues. CDR1 SGHNT and CDR2 YYREEE come from the germline V gene (reference sequence). V shed 6 bases and J 4 bases; nucleotides not matched to a gene: 7. CDR3 sequence reads: CASTIGGSYEQYF. The CDR3 DNA follows: TGTGCCAGCACCATCGGGGGGTCGTACGAGCAGTACTTC.

The gene calls are TRBV4-3 and TRBJ1-3, with D perhaps matching TRBD1 (6 bases). The ends were cut back, 5 bases at V and 2 bases at J, with 16 bases in the middle. CDR1 and CDR2 (germline): LGHNA, YSLEER. The CDR3 consists of 16 residues. The CDR3 region has the DNA TGCGCCAGCAGCAAAGGATACGGGACAACTGGAAACACCATATATTTT. Translated: CASSKGYGTTGNTIYF.

The J gene is TRBJ1-4, the V gene TRBV30; D ambiguous. The CDR3 has 13 amino acids. From germline, CDR1 is GTSNPN and CDR2 SVGIG (reference sequence). V was trimmed by 0 bases and J by 7 bases, leaving 9 bases between them. CDR3 nucleotide sequence: TGTGCCTGGAGTGTAAGAGGTGGTGAAAAACTGTTTTTT. It specifies CAWSVRGGEKLFF.

CDR3 bases: TGTGCCAGCAGCAACAGCGGGAGACCTGGGGAGCTGTTTTTT. This encodes CASSNSGRPGELFF. The chain recombines TRBV21-1 with TRBJ2-2; the DNA was not compared with TRBD2, the D call given in the table. TRBV21-1 is an annotated pseudogene. CDR3 length: 14 amino acids.

The rearrangement joins TRBV19 to TRBJ2-5; weak D call: TRBD1 (5 bases). CDR1 LNHDA and CDR2 SQIVND come from the germline V gene (reference sequence). The CDR3 sequence is 15 residues long. The V gene lost 8 bases and the J gene lost 0 bases, with 16 bases spanning the gap. CDR3 in DNA: TGTGCCAGTGCCCGGGCCCAGGGTTACCAAGAGACCCAGTACTTC. Translating gives CASARAQGYQETQYF.

The V gene is TRBV10-3, the J gene TRBJ2-2, with a weak D call TRBD1 (6 bases). The length of the CDR3 is 15 residues. The V gene's germline CDR1 is ENHRY and CDR2 SYGVKD. V shed 6 bases and J shed 0 bases, with 11 bases lying between them. The CDR3, as DNA: TGTGCCATCAGCCCCAGGACAGCGAACACCGGGGAGCTGTTTTTT. Translating gives CAISPRTANTGELFF.

The J gene is TRBJ1-2, the V gene TRBV6-1; weak D call: TRBD1 (6 bases). The CDR3 has 14 residues. Trimming pared 2 bases from V and 3 bases from J, leaving 10 bases between. The germline V gene has CDR1 MNHNS and CDR2 SASEGT. CDR3 in DNA: TGTGCCAGCAGTGAACAGGGGATGTACTATGGCTACACCTTC. Amino acid sequence: CASSEQGMYYGYTF.

This sequence joins TRBV13 and TRBJ1-2; D remains ambiguous. V lost 2 bases and J 2 bases, leaving 12 bases between the germline ends. Germline assignment: CDR1 PRHDT and CDR2 FYEKMQ (reference sequence). The CDR3 totals 15 residues. The CDR3 spells CASSLPGTGNYGYTF. As DNA, the CDR3 is TGTGCCAGCAGCTTACCAGGAACGGGGAACTATGGCTACACCTTC.

This rearrangement joins TRBV7-8 to TRBJ2-3, with TRBD2 matching over 7 bases. Germline values: CDR1 SGHVS, CDR2 FQNEAQ. J lost 1 base, V lost 7 bases, and 14 bases had no gene match. The CDR3 has 17 amino acids. The chain's CDR3 is CASNLRSAGAGTDTQYF. CDR3 nucleotides: TGTGCCAGCAATCTTCGATCGGCGGGAGCGGGCACAGATACGCAGTATTTT.

The V gene is TRBV7-2, the J gene TRBJ2-7, with TRBD1 matching 8 bases. CDR1 and CDR2 (germline): SGHTA, FQGNSA. V shed 5 bases and J 4 bases; nucleotides not matched to a gene: 7. This CDR3 has 14 residues. CDR3 region: CASSLSGQAYEQYF. CDR3 in DNA: TGTGCCAGCAGCCTCTCGGGACAGGCTTACGAGCAGTACTTC.

This chain connects TRBV18 to TRBJ2-1; the match to TRBD2 covers 9 bases. The CDR3 is 16 amino acids. In germline, CDR1 is KGHSH, CDR2 LQKENI. V dropped 1 base and J dropped 8; count of bases not matched to a gene: 9. CDR3 region: CASSPRSGSGLDEQFF. The CDR3 bases are TGTGCCAGCTCACCACGTAGCGGGAGCGGACTAGATGAGCAGTTCTTC.

In this sample, this clone turned up many times. The junction departs from germline at one end; a sequencing error may be responsible. The chain uses TRBV7-9 and TRBJ2-1; TRBD2 agrees at 9 bases. The CDR3 covers 14 residues. Germline values: CDR1 SEHNR, CDR2 FQNEAQ (reference sequence). CDR3 nucleotide sequence: TGTGCCAGCAGCCCGGGGAATTCCGGGACTAGCATTATCTTC. Translation gives CASSPGNSGTSIIF.

The V gene is TRBV4-3, the J gene TRBJ1-1, with a weak D call TRBD1 (5 bases). The germline CDR1 and CDR2 sequences are LGHNA and YSLEER. The ends were cut back, 1 base at V and 1 base at J, with 19 bases in the middle. The CDR3 is made up of 18 amino acids. The CDR3 loop is CASSQVILGGRTNTEAFF. The CDR3 coding sequence is TGCGCCAGCAGCCAAGTTATCCTTGGGGGACGGACGAACACTGAAGCTTTCTTT.

The chain carries TRBV5-1 and TRBJ2-3; the D gene is possibly TRBD1 (6 bases). V was cut by 9 bases and J by 6 bases, with 14 bases left in between. CDR1 is SGHRS and CDR2 is YFSETQ in the germline V gene. This CDR3 comprises 12 residues. The CDR3 is CATLQRGDTQYF. In DNA, the CDR3 is TGCGCCACCCTCCAAAGGGGGGATACGCAGTATTTT.

This clone turned up a few times. The chain employs TRBV11-3 and TRBJ2-1, with D possibly being TRBD1 or TRBD2 (5 bases each). The CDR3 contains 16 residues. Looked up from germline, CDR1 is SGHNT and CDR2 is YENEEA. The V gene lost 4 bases and the J gene lost 4 bases, with 17 bases spanning the gap. The CDR3 bases are TGTGCCAGCAGCTCCGTAGTGAGGGGTCGATACAATGAGCAGTTCTTC. Its translation: CASSSVVRGRYNEQFF.